Below are 32 T cell receptor beta chains sequenced from a single sample in a study of metastatic and nonmetastatic thyroid tumors. Via MiXCR, TCRdb re-called the PCR reads. There are some 31,000 clones in the sample; 15% to 20% occur only once, and under 25% lies in the top ten. All patients reached thyroid surgery having received no treatment beforehand. The sequenced sample consisted of blood. These receptors originate from a female donor with papillary thyroid cancer or a benign thyroid nodule (not recorded which). Some clones in this sample may be carry-over from other donors' samples.

This clone was recorded many times. The DNA for the CDR3 is TGTGCCAGCTCACCATCGCGGGGGGTCTCCTACGAGCAGTACTTC. Translating it yields CASSPSRGVSYEQYF. The chain couples TRBV18 to TRBJ2-7, with 8 bases fitting TRBD2. The ends lost 2 bases at V and 0 bases at J; junction bases unmatched: 3. The CDR3 is 15 amino acids. The germline V gene encodes CDR1 KGHSH and CDR2 LQKENI.

On this clone: Its ends do not fully match the called genes, so a read error is possible. This CDR3 is CASNKQAPDGEQYF. Written as DNA, the CDR3 is TGTGCTAGCAACAAACAGGCCCCTGATGGCGAGCAGTACTTC. The chain uses TRBV7-7 and TRBJ2-7; D perhaps matches TRBD1 (5 bases). The CDR3 runs 14 residues. Looked up from germline, CDR1 is SSHAT and CDR2 is FNYEAQ (reference sequence).

This clone was seen ten or more times. DNA of the CDR3: TGTGCCAGCAGTTTAAGCCCCGGACAGGCAAACCAAGAGACCCAGTACTTC. Protein product: CASSLSPGQANQETQYF. The V call is TRBV27, the J call TRBJ2-5; 7 bases line up with TRBD1. Germline-derived CDR1 and CDR2 are MNHEY and SMNVEV (reference sequence). CDR3 length: 17 amino acids. The V segment lost 2 bases and the J segment 0 bases; nucleotides outside the gene matches: 9.

The V call is TRBV5-1, the J call TRBJ2-7, with 11 bases identical to TRBD1. The CDR3 runs 14 residues. V was clipped by 4 bases and J by 4 bases; unmatched bases: 4. Looked up from germline, CDR1 is SGHRS and CDR2 is YFSETQ. In DNA form, the CDR3 reads TGCGCCAGCAGCCCTGGACAGGGGGCGTACGAGCAGTACTTC. Translation: CASSPGQGAYEQYF. The full variable domain, rest sourced from reference TRBV5-1 and TRBJ2-7, is KAGVTQTPRYLIKTRGQQVTLSCSPISGHRSVSWYQQTPGQGLQFLFEYFSETQRNKGNFPGRFSGRQFSNSRSEMNVSTLELGDSALYLCASSPGQGAYEQYFGPGTRLTVT.

The genes are TRBV2 and TRBJ1-2, with D perhaps TRBD1 (6 bases). Trimming stripped 10 bases from V and 2 bases from J, with 8 bases between. The CDR3 spans 11 residues. The germline V gene has CDR1 SNHLY and CDR2 FYNNEI. CDR3 protein: CANRVNYGYTF. DNA of the CDR3: TGTGCCAACAGGGTCAACTATGGCTACACCTTC.

This clone is termed medium-sized (0.01 to 0.1%). The chain joins TRBV6-1 to TRBJ2-7; 7 nucleotides match TRBD1. V lost 5 bases to trimming and J lost 3 bases; unmatched junction nucleotides: 13. The CDR3 extends over 16 amino acids. Germline V gene sequence: CDR1 MNHNS, CDR2 SASEGT. This CDR3 reads CASSSSRTGEGYEQYF. The CDR3 bases are TGTGCCAGCAGTTCTTCCAGGACAGGAGAAGGCTACGAGCAGTACTTC.

This clone turned up a few times. CDR3 nucleotide sequence: TGTGCCAGCTCCACCGTGGGGGCGAAGGGCTACACCTTC. Translated: CASSTVGAKGYTF. The gene calls are TRBV27 and TRBJ1-2, with a weak D call TRBD1 (6 bases). The CDR3 has 13 amino acids. Germline values: CDR1 MNHEY, CDR2 SMNVEV (reference sequence). V lost 8 bases, J lost 8 bases, and 18 bases lay in between.

The CDR3 spells CASRSTGGFSSYNEQFF. For the CDR3, the DNA is TGTGCCAGTAGGTCGACAGGGGGCTTTAGCTCCTACAATGAGCAGTTCTTC. V is TRBV19 and J is TRBJ2-1, with TRBD1 identical over 10 bases. Losses at the gene ends were 6 bases for V and 0 bases for J; bases not matched to a gene: 8. The CDR3 runs 17 residues. The germline CDR1 and CDR2 sequences are LNHDA and SQIVND (reference sequence).

This clone has a handful of counts. The chain employs TRBV12-3 or TRBV12-4 and TRBJ1-1; D remains unclear. V lost 5 bases and J lost 2, with 12 bases in between. The CDR3 has 14 amino acids. The CDR3 coding sequence is TGTGCCAGCAGTCCACGTACGCTCAACACTGAAGCTTTCTTT. It encodes CASSPRTLNTEAFF.

The rearrangement uses TRBV5-4 and TRBJ2-5, with D hard to call. The CDR3 runs to 12 residues. V was pared by 4 bases and J by 9 bases, with 13 bases between. CDR1 SGHNT and CDR2 YYREEE come from the germline V gene (reference sequence). This CDR3 is CASSDLVEAQYF. CDR3 DNA sequence: TGTGCCAGCAGCGACCTAGTTGAGGCCCAGTACTTC.

This clone was recorded many times. The chain is built from TRBV6-5 and TRBJ1-1, with D unclear. This CDR3 has 13 amino acids. The germline CDR1 and CDR2 sequences are MNHEY and SVGAGI. V gave up 0 bases and J gave up 6 bases, with 8 bases separating them. The CDR3 loop reads CASSYSLVAEAFF. In DNA, the CDR3 is TGTGCCAGCAGTTACTCCCTTGTGGCTGAAGCTTTCTTT.

This clone was found many times. The rearrangement uses TRBV6-2 or TRBV6-3 and TRBJ1-6, with D hard to call. The CDR3 runs to 16 residues. V was pared by 4 bases and J by 7 bases, with 17 bases between. The germline CDR1 and CDR2 sequences are MNHEY and SVGEGT. CDR3 in amino acids: CASSSVSGPDNSPLHF. The CDR3 coding sequence is TGTGCCAGCAGTTCAGTATCAGGTCCCGACAATTCACCCCTCCACTTT.

This clone was recorded many times. CDR3 protein: CASSELRGANTEAFF. CDR3 coding DNA: TGTGCCAGCAGTGAACTTAGGGGCGCCAACACTGAAGCTTTCTTT. The chain joins TRBV2 to TRBJ1-1; D may be TRBD1 (5 bases). The CDR3 runs to 15 residues. Trimming pared 2 bases from V and 2 bases from J, leaving 12 bases between. Germline V lookup: CDR1 SNHLY, CDR2 FYNNEI. Variable domain in full (rest from reference TRBV2 and TRBJ1-1): EPEVTQTPSHQVTQMGQEVILRCVPISNHLYFYWYRQILGQKVEFLVSFYNNEISEKSEIFDDQFSVERPDGSNFTLKIRSTKLEDSAMYFCASSELRGANTEAFFGQGTRLTVV.

The sample holds a few counts of this clone. A junction end diverges from the germline sequence, so it may reflect a read error. This chain joins TRBV6-2 or TRBV6-3 and TRBJ2-6, with D perhaps matching TRBD1 (5 bases). CDR1 is MNHEY and CDR2 is SVGEGT in the germline V gene. This CDR3 is 12 amino acids long. CDR3 amino acids: CASRSGANVPTF. CDR3 DNA: TGTGCCAGCAGAAGTGGGGCCAACGTCCCGACTTTC.

This clone came up a few times. CDR3 region: CASSGPPQGAAYEQYF. In nucleotides, the CDR3 is TGTGCCAGCAGTGGACCCCCGCAGGGAGCAGCCTACGAGCAGTACTTC. V usage is TRBV12-3 or TRBV12-4 and J usage is TRBJ2-7; D could derive from TRBD1 or TRBD2 (5 bases each). The CDR3 is 16 residues long. V was cut by 5 bases and J by 2 bases, with 19 bases left in between.

This clone was observed many times. Other DNA variants within this sample encode the same CDR3. The genes are TRBV3-1 and TRBJ1-4, with D unresolved. The CDR3 is 15 residues long. V lost 3 bases and J lost 8, with 16 bases in between. CDR1 and CDR2 from the germline V gene are LGHDT and YNNKEL (reference sequence). CDR3 nucleotide sequence: TGTGCCAGCAGCCAGGCCCTAGGGTTTTACGAAAAACTGTTTTTT. This gives the protein CASSQALGFYEKLFF.

In this sample, this clone turned up many times. The chain joins TRBV10-3 to TRBJ1-1; D not resolved. The CDR3 runs 14 residues. Germline V gene sequence: CDR1 ENHRY, CDR2 SYGVKD. V lost 4 bases, J lost 1 base, and 10 bases lay in between. The CDR3 nucleotides are TGTGCCATCAGTGCCTCATATTGGAACACTGAAGCTTTCTTT. Translation gives CAISASYWNTEAFF.

By sample share, this clone is medium-sized (0.01 to 0.1%). The chain employs TRBV7-8 and TRBJ1-6; no reliable D call. The CDR3 totals 12 residues. Trimming took 5 bases from V and 10 from J, leaving 9 bases between them. The germline V gene encodes CDR1 SGHVS and CDR2 FQNEAQ. The CDR3 is CASSHLESPLHF. CDR3 DNA: TGTGCCAGCAGCCACCTAGAGTCACCCCTCCACTTT. Using reference TRBV7-8 and TRBJ1-6 for the parts outside the CDR3, the full variable domain is GAGVSQSPRYKVAKRGQDVALRCDPISGHVSLFWYQQALGQGPEFLTYFQNEAQLDKSGLPSDRFFAERPEGSVSTLKIQRTQQEDSAVYLCASSHLESPLHFGNGTRLTVT.

This clone has more than one count but fewer than ten. The V gene is TRBV19, the J gene TRBJ2-3; D unclear. V lost 10 bases to trimming and J lost 3 bases, with 20 bases between them. Germline CDR1 LNHDA, CDR2 SQIVND (reference sequence). The CDR3 sequence is 15 residues long. The CDR3 DNA follows: TGTGCCACCCGAGACTCTTTAGGTGCAACAGATACGCAGTATTTT. Translating gives CATRDSLGATDTQYF.

Ten or more counts support this clone. The chain has TRBV5-6 and TRBJ2-7, with TRBD1 identical over 10 bases. The ends lost 3 bases at V and 7 bases at J; junction bases unmatched: 7. CDR1 and CDR2 (germline): SGHDT, YYEEEE. The CDR3 covers 14 residues. CDR3 residues: CASSWDRGLVEQYF. The CDR3 DNA sequence: TGTGCCAGCAGCTGGGACAGGGGTTTGGTAGAGCAGTACTTC.

The chain carries TRBV27 and TRBJ2-7; D ambiguous. CDR1 and CDR2 (germline): MNHEY, SMNVEV (reference sequence). This CDR3 spans 16 amino acids. The V gene lost 2 bases and the J gene lost 2 bases, with 16 bases spanning the gap. The CDR3 nucleotides are TGTGCCAGCAGTTTAGACTGGTCCCTTAAGCCCTACGAGCAGTACTTC. Its protein product is CASSLDWSLKPYEQYF.

In its sample, this clone was seen once. A clone one base away is much larger, so this may be a read error. This chain uses TRBV7-9 with TRBJ1-4, with D maybe TRBD1 (6 bases). This CDR3 comprises 13 residues. In germline, CDR1 is SEHNR, CDR2 FQNEAQ (reference sequence). The V end lost 11 bases, the J end lost 4 bases, and 14 bases lay between the germline ends. For the CDR3, the DNA is TGTGCCCTTTCGGACAGTAGTAATGAAAAACTGTTTTTT. Its translation: CALSDSSNEKLFF.

This clone was picked up many times. The CDR3 nucleotides read TGTGCCAGCATCCTGATAGCGGGGGGGCCCAATGAGCAGTTCTTC. This translates into CASILIAGGPNEQFF. The chain employs TRBV7-2 and TRBJ2-1; 11 positions agree with TRBD2. The germline V gene has CDR1 SGHTA and CDR2 FQGNSA. The CDR3 runs to 15 residues. With 7 bases clipped from V and 6 bases from J, the junction kept 8 bases outside the gene matches.

The chain carries TRBV29-1 and TRBJ1-2, with D perhaps matching TRBD1 (5 bases). This CDR3 region has 13 residues. Germline values: CDR1 SQVTM, CDR2 ANQGSEA. Trimming took 5 bases from V and 8 from J, leaving 18 bases between them. CDR3 DNA sequence: TGCAGCGTTCGGGGTCAGGGCACGGGCGGCTACACCTTC. The encoded protein is CSVRGQGTGGYTF.

This clone was found many times. The V gene is TRBV5-4, the J gene TRBJ2-4; D possibly corresponds to TRBD2 (5 bases). Germline assignment: CDR1 SGHNT and CDR2 YYREEE (reference sequence). V was pared by 2 bases and J by 5 bases, with 8 bases between. The CDR3 length is 13 residues. The CDR3 DNA follows: TGTGCCAGCAGCTTCGGGGTGGAAAACATTCAGTACTTC. Encoded protein: CASSFGVENIQYF.

This clone was recorded many times. The same CDR3 can be traced to other DNA sequences in this sample. The chain uses TRBV27 and TRBJ2-7; TRBD1 aligns across 10 bases. Germline CDR1 and CDR2: MNHEY and SMNVEV (reference sequence). Trimming removed 6 bases from V and 4 bases from J; junction bases left unmatched: 12. The CDR3 contains 16 residues. The CDR3: CASREASGTGDYEQYF. CDR3 coding DNA: TGTGCCAGCAGGGAAGCCTCCGGGACAGGGGATTACGAGCAGTACTTC.

This clone was seen repeatedly, ten times or more. The chain is built from TRBV15 and TRBJ1-1; D is possibly TRBD1 (6 bases). Trimming left V 7 bases short and J 1 base short, with 16 bases between. Germline-derived CDR1 and CDR2 are LNHNV and YYDKDF (reference sequence). This CDR3 contains 15 residues. CDR3 loop: CATTAPGQWNTEAFF. The CDR3 DNA reads TGTGCCACCACCGCCCCGGGACAATGGAACACTGAAGCTTTCTTT.

The sample holds many counts of this clone. The chain carries TRBV27 and TRBJ2-7; 8 nucleotides align to TRBD1. The CDR3 contains 14 residues. Germline assignment: CDR1 MNHEY and CDR2 SMNVEV (reference sequence). V lost 5 bases to trimming and J lost 3 bases; unmatched junction nucleotides: 6. The CDR3 here is CASSTGGQVYEQYF. The CDR3 DNA is TGTGCCAGCAGTACAGGGGGACAAGTCTACGAGCAGTACTTC.

By proportion, this clone is medium-sized. V and J are TRBV6-2 or TRBV6-3 and TRBJ2-1; D is uncertain. Germline V gene sequence: CDR1 MNHEY, CDR2 SVGEGT. Trimming removed 6 bases from V and 8 bases from J, with 14 bases in between. The CDR3 extends over 13 amino acids. This CDR3 is CASSPNPSDEQFF. CDR3 in DNA: TGTGCCAGCAGCCCAAATCCCTCGGATGAGCAGTTCTTC.

This clone came up many times. The V and J genes are TRBV28 and TRBJ2-4; TRBD1 aligns across 9 bases. The CDR3 extends over 16 amino acids. Germline assignment: CDR1 MDHEN and CDR2 SYDVKM. V gave up 5 bases and J gave up 3 bases; unmatched junction bases: 8. The CDR3 nucleotides are TGTGCCAGCAGTGCGACAGGGGGATTTGGCAAAAACATTCAGTACTTC. Protein sequence: CASSATGGFGKNIQYF.

This chain links TRBV27 with TRBJ1-2, with D hard to call. CDR1 and CDR2 from the germline V gene are MNHEY and SMNVEV (reference sequence). This CDR3 spans 15 amino acids. The V end was cut by 2 bases, the J end by 1 base, with 11 bases between. Here the CDR3 DNA reads TGTGCCAGCAGTTTAAGCGGCGGAAATAACTATGGCTACACCTTC. Translation: CASSLSGGNNYGYTF.

Only a few counts were recorded for this clone. V gene TRBV4-2 combines with J gene TRBJ2-7, with 8 bases lining up with TRBD1. Trimming cost V 4 bases and J 5 bases; bases outside gene matches: 10. CDR1 LGHNA and CDR2 YNFKEQ come from the germline V gene. The CDR3 loop spans 15 amino acids. The CDR3 coding sequence is TGTGCCAGCAGCCCGACAGGGGTTGGGTTGGACGAGCAGTACTTC. Translation gives CASSPTGVGLDEQYF.